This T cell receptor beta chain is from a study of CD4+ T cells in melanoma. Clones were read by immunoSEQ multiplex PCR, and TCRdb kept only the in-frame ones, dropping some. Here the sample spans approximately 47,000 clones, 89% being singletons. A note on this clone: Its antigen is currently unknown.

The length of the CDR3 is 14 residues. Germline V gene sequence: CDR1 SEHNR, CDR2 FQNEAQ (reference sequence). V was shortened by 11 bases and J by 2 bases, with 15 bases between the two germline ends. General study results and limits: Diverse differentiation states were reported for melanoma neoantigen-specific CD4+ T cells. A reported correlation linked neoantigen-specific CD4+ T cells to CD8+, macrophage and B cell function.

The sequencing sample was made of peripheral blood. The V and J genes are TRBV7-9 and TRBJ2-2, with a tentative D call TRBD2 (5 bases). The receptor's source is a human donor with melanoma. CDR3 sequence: CASKGSRNTGELFF. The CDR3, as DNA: TGTGCCTCGAAAGGGAGTCGAAACACCGGGGAGCTGTTTTTT.